This TCR beta chain was captured in a study of shared clonotypes between healthy human individuals. CDR3 length: 15 residues. CDR1 is MDHEN and CDR2 is SYDVKM in the germline V gene. Trimming cost V 5 bases and J 10 bases; bases outside gene matches: 12. CD4+ cells yielded CD45RA+ naive and CD45RA-negative memory subsets. On this clone itself: Its matching antigen is unknown.

Study findings and constraints: Lower generation probabilities were found for non-shared clonotypes than for those shared by all four donors. It was observed that about 5% of naive CD4 clonotypes were shared across a handful of donors.

Investigators spread the genomic DNA of each subset evenly over several immunoSEQ plates. TCRdb's table, derived via immunoSEQ multiplex PCR, lists solely in-frame clones and lacks some. The table shows about 2.3 million clones, with 85% to 95% occurring only once. Sequencing used naive CD4+ T cells from PBMCs. The subset was: CD45RA+ positively selected. The TCR was taken from a man between 18 and 29 years old in good health. Some clones in this sample may be carry-over from other donors' samples. The chain recombines TRBV28 with TRBJ1-4, with 8 bases identical to TRBD1. The CDR3 here is CASSRTDRGGGKLFF. Written as DNA, the CDR3 is TGTGCCAGCAGTCGAACAGACAGGGGAGGTGGAAAACTGTTTTTT.